Presented here are 30 T cell receptor beta chains from one specimen sequenced in a study of identical twins. MiXCR, run by TCRdb on the 5' RACE reads, gives a single entry per CDR3 protein. This table holds approximately 470,000 distinct CDR3 sequences, over 12% found once. The sample was also linked to a second study, of yellow fever vaccine responses in identical twins.

What was sequenced was CD4+ T cells sorted from blood. The receptors derive from a young woman in good health.

This clonotype came up a few times. The chain has TRBV20-1 and TRBJ1-1, with a weak D call TRBD1 (6 bases). Deletions cut 0 bases from V and 2 bases from J, with 16 bases between. CDR1 and CDR2 (germline): DFQATT, SNEGSKA (reference sequence). This CDR3 is 16 amino acids long. For the CDR3, the DNA is TGCAGTGCTAGAGATCGAATAAGAGGGACAAACACTGAAGCTTTCTTT. This sequence encodes CSARDRIRGTNTEAFF.

This rearrangement joins TRBV3-1 to TRBJ2-5, with a possible D match to TRBD1 (6 bases). V was trimmed by 5 bases and J by 5 bases, leaving 15 bases between them. Germline CDR1 reads LGHDT; CDR2 reads YNNKEL (reference sequence). CDR3 length equals 14 residues. The chain's CDR3 is CASSTRTDRETQYF. CDR3 coding DNA: TGTGCCAGCAGCACACGGACAGATCGCGAGACCCAGTACTTC.

This clonotype was detected a few times. The chain joins TRBV6-1 to TRBJ1-4; possible D gene TRBD1, 5 bases. CDR1 is MNHNS and CDR2 is SASEGT in the germline V gene. Trimming took 5 bases from V and 7 from J, leaving 11 bases between them. CDR3 length equals 13 residues. CDR3 loop: CASSLLRGEKLFF. Written as DNA, the CDR3 is TGTGCCAGCAGTCTCTTGAGGGGTGAAAAACTGTTTTTT.

The table lists this clonotype with a few counts. The rearrangement uses TRBV2 and TRBJ1-6; D may be TRBD1 (5 bases). With 3 bases removed from V and 6 bases from J, the gap between germline ends came to 15 bases. CDR3 length equals 16 residues. From germline, CDR1 is SNHLY and CDR2 FYNNEI. CDR3 DNA sequence: TGTGCCAGCAGTGAGTCGAGGGACCGGCCTAATTCACCCCTCCACTTT. Translation: CASSESRDRPNSPLHF.

This clonotype was observed a few times. The chain employs TRBV5-1 and TRBJ2-1, with 11 bases that match TRBD1. V shed 2 bases, J shed 6 bases, and the junction held 4 bases outside the gene matches. CDR3 length: 15 residues. Germline CDR1 reads SGHRS; CDR2 reads YFSETQ. The CDR3 coding sequence is TGCGCCAGCAGCTTCGGGACAGGGGGTCTCAATGAGCAGTTCTTC. Translation: CASSFGTGGLNEQFF.

This sequence joins TRBV28 and TRBJ2-1; 8 bases map to TRBD2. The CDR3 totals 15 residues. Germline CDR1 MDHEN, CDR2 SYDVKM. The ends lost 6 bases at V and 0 bases at J; junction bases unmatched: 4. CDR3 DNA sequence: TGTGCCAGCAGGCCGGGGGGGAACTCCTACAATGAGCAGTTCTTC. It yields the protein CASRPGGNSYNEQFF.

This clonotype has a handful of counts. V usage is TRBV28 and J usage is TRBJ2-5; D uncertain. The V gene lost 7 bases and the J gene lost 3 bases, with 15 bases spanning the gap. CDR1 and CDR2 from the germline V gene are MDHEN and SYDVKM. CDR3 length: 14 residues. This CDR3 reads CASTPDPNEETQYF. CDR3 in DNA: TGTGCCAGCACACCGGACCCCAACGAAGAGACCCAGTACTTC. Supplemented by reference TRBV28 and TRBJ2-5, the full variable domain reads DVKVTQSSRYLVKRTGEKVFLECVQDMDHENMFWYRQDPGLGLRLIYFSYDVKMKEKGDIPEGYSVSREKKERFSLILESASTNQTSMYLCASTPDPNEETQYFGPGTRLLVL.

The V and J genes are TRBV25-1 and TRBJ2-3; the D gene is possibly TRBD2 (6 bases). From germline, CDR1 is MGHDK and CDR2 SYGVNS. The CDR3 consists of 13 residues. V was pared by 3 bases and J by 6 bases, with 10 bases between. This chain's CDR3 is CASSETGRDTQYF. As DNA, the CDR3 is TGTGCCAGCAGTGAGACTGGGAGGGATACGCAGTATTTT.

This clonotype showed up just once. J is TRBJ2-7 and V is TRBV5-1; 9 nucleotides align to TRBD2. The CDR3 extends over 14 amino acids. Trimming cost V 2 bases and J 7 bases; bases outside gene matches: 7. Germline lookup yields CDR1 SGHRS and CDR2 YFSETQ. CDR3 bases: TGCGCCAGCAGCTTCGGGGTAGCGGGAGAAGAGCAGTACTTC. Encoded protein: CASSFGVAGEEQYF.

The rearrangement joins TRBV11-1 to TRBJ2-1; D may be TRBD1 or TRBD2 (5 bases each). CDR3 length: 12 amino acids. Between the trimmed V and J ends, which lost 4 bases and 8 bases, there was a span of 9 bases. Germline V CDR1 and CDR2: SGHAT, FQDESV (reference sequence). CDR3 DNA: TGTGCCAGCAGCTCAACGGGGCATGAGCAGTTCTTC. It encodes CASSSTGHEQFF.

The gene calls are TRBV11-1 and TRBJ2-5, with 8 bases lining up with TRBD1. After removal of 5 bases from V and 4 bases from J, the junction contained 21 bases not matched to a gene. This CDR3 is 19 amino acids long. Germline V gene lookup returns CDR1 SGHAT and CDR2 FQDESV (reference sequence). DNA of the CDR3: TGTGCCAGCAGCCCCGGAAGCACGGCAGGGGGCGTTATTCCAGAGACCCAGTACTTC. Translated, it gives CASSPGSTAGGVIPETQYF.

The chain couples TRBV2 to TRBJ2-6, with D tentatively TRBD1 (6 bases). Trimming took off 7 bases at V and 2 bases at J, with 12 bases between the two ends. The germline CDR1 and CDR2 sequences are SNHLY and FYNNEI. The CDR3 has 15 residues. For the CDR3, the DNA is TGTGCCAGCAATTTACAGGGAGCTGGGGCCAACGTCCTGACTTTC. This translates into CASNLQGAGANVLTF.

This clonotype appeared a few times. The chain uses TRBV29-1 and TRBJ1-4; 11 bases line up with TRBD1. The CDR3 sequence is 12 residues long. The junction had 1 base not matched to a gene; V was cut back by 7 bases and J by 6 bases. Germline-derived CDR1 and CDR2 are SQVTM and ANQGSEA. The CDR3 DNA follows: TGCAGCGCGGGACAGGGGGATGAAAAACTGTTTTTT. This sequence encodes CSAGQGDEKLFF.

V gene TRBV28 combines with J gene TRBJ1-1; D gene uncertain. CDR3 length: 13 residues. The germline V gene has CDR1 MDHEN and CDR2 SYDVKM. Between the trimmed V and J ends, which lost 2 bases and 12 bases, there was a span of 16 bases. The CDR3, as DNA: TGTGCCAGCAGTTTAGTTCAAGACCCCAAAACTTTCTTT. Translation: CASSLVQDPKTFF.

This clonotype was counted a few times. J is TRBJ2-5 and V is TRBV7-9; D might be TRBD1 or TRBD2, each matching 6 bases. CDR1 and CDR2 (germline): SEHNR, FQNEAQ (reference sequence). This CDR3 is built from 14 residues. Trimming shortened V by 7 bases and J by 1 base, and 13 bases separated the two germline ends. The CDR3 DNA reads as TGTGCCAGCACCGAACAGGGAGGCCAAGAGACCCAGTACTTC. Its protein is CASTEQGGQETQYF.

At least ten counts were recorded for this clonotype. The chain joins TRBV5-1 to TRBJ2-5, with D perhaps TRBD1 or TRBD2 (5 bases each). The V gene's germline CDR1 is SGHRS and CDR2 YFSETQ. V was cut by 0 bases and J by 5 bases, with 11 bases left in between. The CDR3 length is 14 residues. In nucleotides, the CDR3 is TGCGCCAGCAGCTTGGCCGAGGGACCCGAGACCCAGTACTTC. This sequence encodes CASSLAEGPETQYF.

The chain employs TRBV5-5 and TRBJ2-5, with a weak D call TRBD2 (6 bases). V was trimmed by 4 bases and J by 9 bases, leaving 10 bases between them. The CDR3 runs to 11 residues. Germline CDR1 reads SGHKS; CDR2 reads YYEKEE (reference sequence). This CDR3 reads CASSQPGAQYF. The CDR3 DNA is TGTGCCAGCAGCCAACCGGGGGCCCAGTACTTC.

This clonotype was recorded many times. The chain recombines TRBV12-3 or TRBV12-4 with TRBJ2-5, with a possible D match to TRBD2 (6 bases). Trimming removed 6 bases at V and 3 bases at J, with 11 bases between. This CDR3 has 13 residues. Here the CDR3 DNA reads TGTGCCAGCAGCTTACGCGGGAAAGAGACCCAGTACTTC. Residues: CASSLRGKETQYF.

The chain recombines TRBV10-2 with TRBJ2-7; D is unclear. The germline V and J ends were trimmed by 2 bases and 6 bases, with 11 bases remaining between them. The CDR3 loop spans 13 amino acids. Germline CDR1 is WSHSY and CDR2 is SAAADI. The CDR3 here is CASSEHMKAEQYF. The CDR3 DNA follows: TGCGCCAGCAGTGAGCATATGAAGGCCGAGCAGTACTTC.

V is TRBV20-1 and J is TRBJ2-5; the match to TRBD2 covers 11 bases. V lost 1 base, J lost 1 base, and 5 bases stayed unmatched. Per germline, CDR1 DFQATT and CDR2 SNEGSKA (reference sequence). This CDR3 comprises 16 residues. Here the CDR3 reads CSARGALAGVQETQYF. The CDR3 DNA reads as TGCAGTGCTAGAGGTGCACTAGCGGGGGTCCAAGAGACCCAGTACTTC.

The V call is TRBV20-1, the J call TRBJ2-5; 13 bases match TRBD2. Germline V gene lookup returns CDR1 DFQATT and CDR2 SNEGSKA (reference sequence). The CDR3 runs 17 residues. Trimming cost V 0 bases and J 4 bases; bases outside gene matches: 8. CDR3 nucleotide sequence: TGCAGTGCTAGAGATCTGACTAGCGGGGGGCCTAGAGAGACCCAGTACTTC. Its translation is CSARDLTSGGPRETQYF.

The V and J genes are TRBV6-2 or TRBV6-3 and TRBJ1-1, with TRBD1 identical over 7 bases. Trimming removed 2 bases from V and 4 bases from J; junction bases left unmatched: 16. CDR1 and CDR2 from the germline V gene are MNHEY and SVGEGT. This CDR3 comprises 18 residues. CDR3 DNA sequence: TGTGCCAGCAGTTACCTACCAACGGTAGACAGGGTCGGCACTGAAGCTTTCTTT. It codes for CASSYLPTVDRVGTEAFF.

CDR3 bases: TGTGCTAGTGGTTACGGGGGCGCCGCAGATACGCAGTATTTT. Amino acid sequence: CASGYGGAADTQYF. The rearrangement links TRBV12-5 to TRBJ2-3, with D tentatively TRBD1 or TRBD2 (6 bases each). The V end was cut by 4 bases, the J end by 4 bases, with 12 bases between. CDR1 LGHNT and CDR2 FRNRAP come from the germline V gene. This CDR3 region has 14 residues.

This clonotype was recorded many times. The J gene is TRBJ2-1, the V gene TRBV9; 9 nucleotides agree with TRBD1. V gave up 0 bases and J gave up 8 bases; unmatched junction bases: 9. CDR3 length equals 16 residues. CDR1 is SGDLS, CDR2 YYNGEE, per germline. CDR3 nucleotides: TGTGCCAGCAGCGTAGCCCCCGGGACAGGGAAAGATGAGCAGTTCTTC. The encoded protein is CASSVAPGTGKDEQFF.

V and J are TRBV18 and TRBJ2-3; D remains unclear. V gave up 1 base and J gave up 0 bases, with 5 bases separating them. The CDR3 covers 14 residues. Germline V gives CDR1 KGHSH, CDR2 LQKENI. CDR3 loop: CASSPRWSTDTQYF. CDR3 DNA sequence: TGTGCCAGCTCACCACGGTGGAGCACAGATACGCAGTATTTT.

This chain links TRBV28 with TRBJ2-2; 7 bases fit TRBD1. Trimming took 10 bases from V and 2 from J; bases not matched to a gene: 7. Germline V gives CDR1 MDHEN, CDR2 SYDVKM. This CDR3 has 14 amino acids. CDR3 region: CATGDRSNTGELFF. CDR3 DNA: TGTGCCACCGGGGACAGATCTAACACCGGGGAGCTGTTTTTT.

The chain has TRBV28 and TRBJ2-7; 8 bases map to TRBD1. There are 13 residues in the CDR3. V lost 6 bases and J lost 9; bases outside the gene matches: 10. Per the germline V gene, CDR1 is MDHEN and CDR2 is SYDVKM. The CDR3 loop reads CASRPGQAGRQYF. The CDR3 DNA sequence: TGTGCCAGCAGACCGGGACAGGCCGGACGGCAGTACTTC.

This clonotype was detected a few times. The V gene is TRBV9, the J gene TRBJ1-1, with D perhaps TRBD1 (5 bases). The CDR3 extends over 14 amino acids. Germline V CDR1 and CDR2: SGDLS, YYNGEE. The germline V and J ends were trimmed by 3 bases and 6 bases, with 15 bases remaining between them. For the CDR3, the DNA is TGTGCCAGCAGCGCTAAGGGCGGGGACGCTGAAGCTTTCTTT. Translated: CASSAKGGDAEAFF.

The rearrangement links TRBV2 to TRBJ2-7, with D unclear. CDR1 is SNHLY and CDR2 is FYNNEI in the germline V gene. V lost 3 bases and J 11 bases, leaving 11 bases between the germline ends. This CDR3 is 11 amino acids long. The CDR3 here is CASSDDGRKYF. CDR3 in DNA: TGTGCCAGCAGTGACGACGGACGCAAGTACTTC.

This clonotype was seen more than once but under ten times. The rearrangement uses TRBV6-2 or TRBV6-3 and TRBJ2-7; 10 positions match TRBD1. The V and J ends lost 5 bases and 1 base, in that order; junction bases with no gene match: 5. The length of the CDR3 is 15 residues. CDR1 is MNHEY and CDR2 is SVGEGT in the germline V gene. DNA of the CDR3: TGTGCCAGCAGTGATCGGACAGGGGGTTCCTACGAGCAGTACTTC. Amino acids: CASSDRTGGSYEQYF.